This TCR beta chain comes out of a study of CD8+ T cells in alopecia areata. Extraction and reverse transcription of RNA yielded cDNA as the sequencing template. This table comes from immunoSEQ multiplex PCR, and its TCRdb copy is limited to in-frame clones, with some not included. The data show about 110,000 clones, 45% to 60% seen once. T lymphocytes (CD4+ and CD8+) were sorted from PBMCs. The sequencing input was NKG2D-low CD8+ T cells sorted from blood. This TCR was sampled from a human donor with alopecia areata.

The DNA of the CDR3 is TGTGCCAGCAGTGAGGGACAGGGCCAGTACTTC. The encoded protein is CASSEGQGQYF. The genes are TRBV6-1 and TRBJ2-7; 9 bases agree with TRBD1. V shed 3 bases, J shed 10 bases, and the junction held 1 base outside the gene matches. CDR1 is MNHNS and CDR2 is SASEGT in the germline V gene. This CDR3 has 11 residues.